What follows describes a single T cell receptor beta chain. Antigen: not known. This cohort consisted of healthy bone marrow donors. The length of the CDR3 is 15 residues. V shed 3 bases and J 0 bases; nucleotides not matched to a gene: 5. Germline V gene sequence: CDR1 SGHRS, CDR2 YFSETQ. The sample originates from a study of cytomegalovirus exposure and HLA in healthy donors. Study-wide points: Among donors in an Asian-associated ancestry cluster, a later analysis reportedly found fewer N-insertions than the roughly 680-donor mean. Analysis was carried out at a later point, and it linked a missense DCLRE1C variant to TCR beta V- and J-gene trimming.

PCR employed 60 Vbeta and 13 Jbeta primers. Profiling relied on immunoSEQ multiplex PCR, and the TCRdb table lists in-frame clones only, not all of them. The sample includes roughly 110,000 clones, more than 60% of them seen just once. The TCR was taken from a man aged 35 to 55 in good health and CMV-seronegative. Sequences were obtained from PBMCs. The rearrangement uses TRBV5-1 and TRBJ1-1; 7 nucleotides line up with TRBD1. For the CDR3, the DNA is TGCGCCAGCAGCTCAACGGGACAGCTGAACACTGAAGCTTTCTTT. It yields the protein CASSSTGQLNTEAFF.